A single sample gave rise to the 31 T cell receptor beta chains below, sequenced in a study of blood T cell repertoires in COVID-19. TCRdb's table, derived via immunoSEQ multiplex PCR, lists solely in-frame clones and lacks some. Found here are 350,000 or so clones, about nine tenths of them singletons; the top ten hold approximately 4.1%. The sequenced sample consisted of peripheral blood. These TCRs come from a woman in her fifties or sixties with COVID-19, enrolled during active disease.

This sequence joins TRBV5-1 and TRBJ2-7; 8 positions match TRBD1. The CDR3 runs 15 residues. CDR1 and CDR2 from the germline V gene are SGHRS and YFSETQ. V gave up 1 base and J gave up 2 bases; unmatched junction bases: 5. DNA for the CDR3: TGCGCCAGCAGCTTGACCGAACAGGGGGCCTACGAGCAGTACTTC. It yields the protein CASSLTEQGAYEQYF.

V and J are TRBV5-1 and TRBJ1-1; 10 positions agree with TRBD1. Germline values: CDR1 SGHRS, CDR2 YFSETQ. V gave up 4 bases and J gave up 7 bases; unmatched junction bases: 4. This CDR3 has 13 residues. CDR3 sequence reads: CASSAGDRGEAFF. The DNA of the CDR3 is TGCGCCAGCAGCGCCGGGGACAGGGGTGAAGCTTTCTTT. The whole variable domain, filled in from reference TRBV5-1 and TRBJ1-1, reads KAGVTQTPRYLIKTRGQQVTLSCSPISGHRSVSWYQQTPGQGLQFLFEYFSETQRNKGNFPGRFSGRQFSNSRSEMNVSTLELGDSALYLCASSAGDRGEAFFGQGTRLTVV.

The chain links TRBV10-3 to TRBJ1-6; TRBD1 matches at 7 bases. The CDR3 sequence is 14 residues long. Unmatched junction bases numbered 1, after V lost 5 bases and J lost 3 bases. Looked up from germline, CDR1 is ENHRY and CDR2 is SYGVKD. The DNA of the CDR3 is TGTGCCATCAGTCGGGACAGCTATAATTCACCCCTCCACTTT. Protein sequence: CAISRDSYNSPLHF.

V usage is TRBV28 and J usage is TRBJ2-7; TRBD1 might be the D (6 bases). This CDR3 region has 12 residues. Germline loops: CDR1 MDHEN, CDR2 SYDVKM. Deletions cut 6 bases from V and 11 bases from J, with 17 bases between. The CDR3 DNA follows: TGTGCCAGCAGACGGGACATGGAGAAAAAGTACTTC. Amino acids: CASRRDMEKKYF.

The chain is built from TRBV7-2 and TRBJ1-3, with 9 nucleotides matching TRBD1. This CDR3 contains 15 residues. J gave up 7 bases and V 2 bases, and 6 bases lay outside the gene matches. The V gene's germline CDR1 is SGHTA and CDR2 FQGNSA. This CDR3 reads CASSLPGQGGNTIYF. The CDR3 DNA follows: TGTGCCAGCAGCTTACCGGGACAGGGTGGGAACACCATATATTTT.

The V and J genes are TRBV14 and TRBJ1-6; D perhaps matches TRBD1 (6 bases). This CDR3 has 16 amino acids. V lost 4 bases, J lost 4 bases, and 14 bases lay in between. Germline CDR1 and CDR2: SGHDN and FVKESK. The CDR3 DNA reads TGTGCCAGCAGCCCCTACAGACAGGATTATAATTCACCCCTCCACTTT. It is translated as CASSPYRQDYNSPLHF.

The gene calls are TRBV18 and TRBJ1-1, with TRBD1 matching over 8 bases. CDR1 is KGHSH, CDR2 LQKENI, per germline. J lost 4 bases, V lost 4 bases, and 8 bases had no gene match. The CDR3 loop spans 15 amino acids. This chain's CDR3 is CASSLRTGMGTEAFF. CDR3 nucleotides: TGTGCCAGCTCACTCCGGACAGGGATGGGCACTGAAGCTTTCTTT.

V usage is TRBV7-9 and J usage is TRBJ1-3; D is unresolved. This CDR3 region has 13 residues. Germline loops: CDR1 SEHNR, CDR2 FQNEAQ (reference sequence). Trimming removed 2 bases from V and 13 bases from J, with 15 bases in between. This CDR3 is CASSLQEAIRIYF. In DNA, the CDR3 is TGTGCCAGCAGCTTACAGGAGGCAATTCGGATATATTTT.

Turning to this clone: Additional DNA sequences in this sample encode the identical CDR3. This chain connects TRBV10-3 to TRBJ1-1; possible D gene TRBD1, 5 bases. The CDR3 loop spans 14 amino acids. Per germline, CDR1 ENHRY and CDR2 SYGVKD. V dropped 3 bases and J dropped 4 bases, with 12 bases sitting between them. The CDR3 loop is CAISDRVSSTEAFF. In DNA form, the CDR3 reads TGTGCCATCAGTGACAGGGTTTCCAGCACTGAAGCTTTCTTT.

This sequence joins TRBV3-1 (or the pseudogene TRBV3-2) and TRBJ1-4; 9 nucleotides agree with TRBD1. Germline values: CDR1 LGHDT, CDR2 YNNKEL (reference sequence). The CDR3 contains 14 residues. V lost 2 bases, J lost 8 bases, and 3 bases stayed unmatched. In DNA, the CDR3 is TGTGCCAGCAGCCAAAGAGGACAGGGGGAAAAACTGTTTTTT. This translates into CASSQRGQGEKLFF.

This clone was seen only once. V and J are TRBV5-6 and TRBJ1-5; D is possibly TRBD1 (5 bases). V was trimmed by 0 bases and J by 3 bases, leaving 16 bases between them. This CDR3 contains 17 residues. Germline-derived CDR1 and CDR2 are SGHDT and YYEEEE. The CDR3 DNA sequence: TGTGCCAGCAGCTTGGGGGCAGGGCCCTTCAACAATCAGCCCCAGCATTTT. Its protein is CASSLGAGPFNNQPQHF.

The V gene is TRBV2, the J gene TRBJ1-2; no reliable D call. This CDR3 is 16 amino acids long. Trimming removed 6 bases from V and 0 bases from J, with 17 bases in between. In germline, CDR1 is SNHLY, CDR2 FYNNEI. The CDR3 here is CASSIEGRATNYGYTF. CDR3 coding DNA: TGTGCCAGCAGCATCGAGGGTAGGGCTACTAACTATGGCTACACCTTC.

DNA for the CDR3: TGTGCCAGCAGGACAGGGGGATACTATGGCTACACCTTC. Translated, it gives CASRTGGYYGYTF. The chain couples TRBV28 to TRBJ1-2; 9 nucleotides match TRBD1. Per the germline V gene, CDR1 is MDHEN and CDR2 is SYDVKM. The V gene end was trimmed by 6 bases and the J gene end by 3 bases; junction bases not matched to a gene: 2. The CDR3 totals 13 residues.

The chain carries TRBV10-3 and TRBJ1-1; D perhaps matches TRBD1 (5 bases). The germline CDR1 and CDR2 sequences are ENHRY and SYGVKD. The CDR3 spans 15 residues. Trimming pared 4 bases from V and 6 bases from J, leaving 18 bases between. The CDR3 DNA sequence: TGTGCCATCAGTGGGGGGAGTTGGGGGGATCCTGAAGCTTTCTTT. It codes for CAISGGSWGDPEAFF.

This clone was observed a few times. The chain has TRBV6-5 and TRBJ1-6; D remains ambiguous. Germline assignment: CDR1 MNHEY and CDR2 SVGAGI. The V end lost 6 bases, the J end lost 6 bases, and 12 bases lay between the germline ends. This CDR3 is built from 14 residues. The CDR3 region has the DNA TGTGCCAGCAGGGAGGGCCGTCGTAATTCACCCCTCCACTTT. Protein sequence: CASREGRRNSPLHF.

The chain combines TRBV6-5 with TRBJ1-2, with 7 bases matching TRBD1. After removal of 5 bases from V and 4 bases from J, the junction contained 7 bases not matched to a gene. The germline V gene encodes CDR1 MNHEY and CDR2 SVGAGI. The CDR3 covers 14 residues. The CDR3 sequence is CASSQSGQIYGYTF. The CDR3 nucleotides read TGTGCCAGCAGTCAATCGGGACAGATCTATGGCTACACCTTC.

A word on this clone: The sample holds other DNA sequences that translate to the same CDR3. The CDR3 nucleotides read TGTGCCAGCAGTTCTACGGGCTATGGCTACACCTTC. Translation: CASSSTGYGYTF. The chain recombines TRBV12-3 or TRBV12-4 with TRBJ1-2; D not resolved. Trimming cost V 4 bases and J 4 bases, with 7 bases left between them. This CDR3 is 12 amino acids long.

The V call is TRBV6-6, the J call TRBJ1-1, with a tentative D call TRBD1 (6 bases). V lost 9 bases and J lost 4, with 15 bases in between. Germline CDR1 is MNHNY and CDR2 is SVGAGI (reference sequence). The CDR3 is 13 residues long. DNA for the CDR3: TGTGCCAGTGACCAGGGGCGGGCCACTGAAGCTTTCTTT. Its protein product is CASDQGRATEAFF.

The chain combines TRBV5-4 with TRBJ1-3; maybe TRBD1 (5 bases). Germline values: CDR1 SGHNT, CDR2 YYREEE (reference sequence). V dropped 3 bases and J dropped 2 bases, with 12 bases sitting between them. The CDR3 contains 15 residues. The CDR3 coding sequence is TGTGCCAGCAGCTGGGGGGGATTCCCTGGAAACACCATATATTTT. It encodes CASSWGGFPGNTIYF. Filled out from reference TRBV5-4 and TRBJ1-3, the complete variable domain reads ETGVTQSPTHLIKTRGQQVTLRCSSQSGHNTVSWYQQALGQGPQFIFQYYREEENGRGNFPPRFSGLQFPNYSSELNVNALELDDSALYLCASSWGGFPGNTIYFGEGSWLTVV.

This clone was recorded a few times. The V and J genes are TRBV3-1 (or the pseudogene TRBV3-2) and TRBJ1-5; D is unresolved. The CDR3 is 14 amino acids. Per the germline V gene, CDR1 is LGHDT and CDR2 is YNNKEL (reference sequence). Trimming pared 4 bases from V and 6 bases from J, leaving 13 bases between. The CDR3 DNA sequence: TGTGCCAGCAGCCCTCGGGAGGGCAGTCAGCCCCAGCATTTT. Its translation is CASSPREGSQPQHF.

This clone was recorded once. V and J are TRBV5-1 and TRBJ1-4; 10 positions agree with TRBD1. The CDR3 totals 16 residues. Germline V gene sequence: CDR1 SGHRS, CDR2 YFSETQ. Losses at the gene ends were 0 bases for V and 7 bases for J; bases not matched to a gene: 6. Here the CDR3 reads CASSLAGGTGVEKLFF. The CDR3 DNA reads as TGCGCCAGCAGCTTGGCCGGCGGGACAGGGGTTGAAAAACTGTTTTTT.

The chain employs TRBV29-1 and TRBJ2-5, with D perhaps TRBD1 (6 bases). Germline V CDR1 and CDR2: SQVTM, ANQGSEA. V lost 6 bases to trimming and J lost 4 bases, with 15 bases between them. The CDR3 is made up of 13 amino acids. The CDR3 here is CSVLRDILETQYF. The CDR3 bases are TGCAGCGTGCTCCGGGACATCCTAGAGACCCAGTACTTC.

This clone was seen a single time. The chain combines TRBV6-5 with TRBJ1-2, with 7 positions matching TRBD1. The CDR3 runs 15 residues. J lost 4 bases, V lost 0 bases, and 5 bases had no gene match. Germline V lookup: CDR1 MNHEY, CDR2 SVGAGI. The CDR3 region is CASSYSATGSYGYTF. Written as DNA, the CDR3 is TGTGCCAGCAGTTACTCGGCGACAGGGTCCTATGGCTACACCTTC.

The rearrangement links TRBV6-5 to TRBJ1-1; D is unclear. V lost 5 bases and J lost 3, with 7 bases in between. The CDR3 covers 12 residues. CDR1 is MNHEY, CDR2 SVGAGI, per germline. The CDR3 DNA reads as TGTGCCAGCAGTAAGGGAGACACTGAAGCTTTCTTT. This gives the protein CASSKGDTEAFF.

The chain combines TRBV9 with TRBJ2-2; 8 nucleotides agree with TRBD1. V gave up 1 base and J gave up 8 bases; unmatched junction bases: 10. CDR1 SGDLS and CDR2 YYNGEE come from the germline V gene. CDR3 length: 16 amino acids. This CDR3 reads CASSVLFQGARGELFF. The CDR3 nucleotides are TGTGCCAGCAGCGTACTTTTCCAGGGGGCGCGAGGGGAGCTGTTTTTT.

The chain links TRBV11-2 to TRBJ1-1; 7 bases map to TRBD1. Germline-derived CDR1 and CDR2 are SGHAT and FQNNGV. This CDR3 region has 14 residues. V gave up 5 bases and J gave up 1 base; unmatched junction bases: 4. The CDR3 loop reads CASSVDRPNTEAFF. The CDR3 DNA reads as TGTGCCAGCAGCGTGGACAGGCCGAACACTGAAGCTTTCTTT.

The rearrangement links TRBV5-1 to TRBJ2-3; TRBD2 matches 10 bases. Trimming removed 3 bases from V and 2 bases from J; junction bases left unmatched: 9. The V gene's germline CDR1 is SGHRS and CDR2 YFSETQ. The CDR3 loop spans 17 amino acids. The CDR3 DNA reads TGCGCCAGCAGCTACGATCCCGGGACTAGCGTCACAGATACGCAGTATTTT. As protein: CASSYDPGTSVTDTQYF.

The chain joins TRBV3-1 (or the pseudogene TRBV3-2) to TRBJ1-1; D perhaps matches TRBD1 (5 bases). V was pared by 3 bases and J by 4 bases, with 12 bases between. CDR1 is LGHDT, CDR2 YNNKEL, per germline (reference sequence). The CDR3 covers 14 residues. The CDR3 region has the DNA TGTGCCAGCAGCCAGTCTCAGGGTATCACTGAAGCTTTCTTT. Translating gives CASSQSQGITEAFF.

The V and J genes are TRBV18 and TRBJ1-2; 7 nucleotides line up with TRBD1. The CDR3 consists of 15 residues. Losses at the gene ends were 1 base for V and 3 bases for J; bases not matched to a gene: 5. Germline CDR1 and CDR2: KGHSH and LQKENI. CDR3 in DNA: TGTGCCAGCTCACCACGTCAAACAGGGGACTATGGCTACACCTTC. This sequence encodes CASSPRQTGDYGYTF.

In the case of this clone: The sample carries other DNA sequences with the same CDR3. Written as DNA, the CDR3 is TGTGCCAGCAGCCAAGGTGGAGGCGGATCCTACGAGCAGTACTTC. It codes for CASSQGGGGSYEQYF. This sequence joins TRBV3-1 (or the pseudogene TRBV3-2) and TRBJ2-7; possibly TRBD2 for D (5 bases). Germline CDR1 reads LGHDT; CDR2 reads YNNKEL (reference sequence). Deletions cut 1 base from V and 1 base from J, with 11 bases between. CDR3 length: 15 amino acids.

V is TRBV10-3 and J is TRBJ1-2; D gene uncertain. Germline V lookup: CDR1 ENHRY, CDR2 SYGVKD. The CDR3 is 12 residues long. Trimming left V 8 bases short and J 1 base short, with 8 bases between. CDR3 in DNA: TGTGCCATCTTTCAGATTAACTATGGCTACACCTTC. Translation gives CAIFQINYGYTF.